This T cell receptor (beta chain) was recorded in a study of beta chain features in type 1 diabetes. In the study overall: Across the samples, roughly 98,000,000 sorted cells were examined in total.

Reverse transcribing all isolated RNA meant expressed TCRB transcripts were sequenced. TCRdb keeps only in-frame clones here, not all; method: immunoSEQ multiplex PCR. In the table there are roughly 47,000 clones, around 40% of which are singletons. This clone came up a few times. Its cognate antigen is unknown. Study-wide points: Among patients, naive, central memory and Treg TCRB repertoires appeared more similar than among healthy donors. Amplification by PCR could prefer shorter templates, with the same effect in patients and controls. TCRB CDR3 length was moderately but significantly reduced in all four CD4+ subsets of Type 1 diabetes patients.

All of the sorted populations showed purity greater than 95%. Trimming took off 0 bases at V and 3 bases at J, with 4 bases between the two ends. This CDR3 has 12 residues. Germline CDR1 reads SGHRS; CDR2 reads YFSETQ. The V call is TRBV5-1, the J call TRBJ2-7; D gene uncertain. The sequence derives from a young man with type 1 diabetes. Sequenced sample: stem cell memory CD4+ T cells from blood. CDR3 amino acids: CASSLDLYEQYF. CDR3 in DNA: TGCGCCAGCAGCTTGGATCTCTACGAGCAGTACTTC.